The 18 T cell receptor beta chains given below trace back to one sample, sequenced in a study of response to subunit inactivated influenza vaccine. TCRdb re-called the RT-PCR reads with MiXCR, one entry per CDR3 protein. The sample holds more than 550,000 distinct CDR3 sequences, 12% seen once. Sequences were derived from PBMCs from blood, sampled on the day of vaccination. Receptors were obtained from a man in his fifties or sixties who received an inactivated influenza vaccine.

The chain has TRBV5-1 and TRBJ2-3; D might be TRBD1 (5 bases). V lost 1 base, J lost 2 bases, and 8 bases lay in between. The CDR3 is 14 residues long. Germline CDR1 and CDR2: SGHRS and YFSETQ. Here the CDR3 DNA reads TGCGCCAGCAGCTTGCAGGGAATCACAGATACGCAGTATTTT. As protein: CASSLQGITDTQYF.

The CDR3 reads CASRLISGGASGELFF. CDR3 in DNA: TGTGCCAGCAGGTTGATAAGCGGGGGGGCCTCCGGGGAGCTGTTTTTT. V usage is TRBV7-2 and J usage is TRBJ2-2, with 10 bases aligning to TRBD2. Trimming cost V 6 bases and J 6 bases; bases outside gene matches: 10. The CDR3 consists of 16 residues. The germline gives CDR1 SGHTA, CDR2 FQGNSA.

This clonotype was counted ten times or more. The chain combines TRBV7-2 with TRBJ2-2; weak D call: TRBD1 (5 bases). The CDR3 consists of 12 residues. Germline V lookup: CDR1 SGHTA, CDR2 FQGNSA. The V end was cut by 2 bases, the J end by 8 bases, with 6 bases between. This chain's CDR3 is CASSLRGGELFF. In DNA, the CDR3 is TGTGCCAGCAGCTTAAGGGGTGGGGAGCTGTTTTTT. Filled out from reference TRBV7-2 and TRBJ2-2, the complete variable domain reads GAGVSQSPSNKVTEKGKDVELRCDPISGHTALYWYRQSLGQGLEFLIYFQGNSAPDKSGLPSDRFSAERTGGSVSTLTIQRTQQEDSAVYLCASSLRGGELFFGEGSRLTVL.

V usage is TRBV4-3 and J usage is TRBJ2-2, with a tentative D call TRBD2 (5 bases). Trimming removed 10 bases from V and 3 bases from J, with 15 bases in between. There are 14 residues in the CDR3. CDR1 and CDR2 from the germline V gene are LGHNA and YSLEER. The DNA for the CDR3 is TGCGCCACCGGGGTTTTAGCCGACACCGGGGAGCTGTTTTTT. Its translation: CATGVLADTGELFF.

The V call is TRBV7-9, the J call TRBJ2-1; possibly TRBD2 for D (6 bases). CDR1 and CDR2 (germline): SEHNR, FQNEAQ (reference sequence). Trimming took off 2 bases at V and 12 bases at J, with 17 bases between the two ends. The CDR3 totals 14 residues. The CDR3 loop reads CASSLIADVSSQFF. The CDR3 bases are TGTGCCAGCAGCTTAATAGCGGACGTCTCATCGCAGTTCTTC.

In nucleotides, the CDR3 is TGCAGTGCTTCGGGTAGTAAATCAGAGACCCAGTACTTC. Translated, it gives CSASGSKSETQYF. The genes are TRBV20-1 and TRBJ2-5, with D uncertain. This CDR3 is built from 13 residues. Germline CDR1 and CDR2: DFQATT and SNEGSKA (reference sequence). Deletions cut 5 bases from V and 4 bases from J, with 14 bases between.

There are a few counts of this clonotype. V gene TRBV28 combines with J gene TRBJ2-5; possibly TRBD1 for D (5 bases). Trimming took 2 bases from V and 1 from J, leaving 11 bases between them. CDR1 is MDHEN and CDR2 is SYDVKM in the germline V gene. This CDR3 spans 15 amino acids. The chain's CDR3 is CASSLEDIPQETQYF. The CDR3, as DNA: TGTGCCAGCAGTTTAGAGGACATCCCCCAAGAGACCCAGTACTTC. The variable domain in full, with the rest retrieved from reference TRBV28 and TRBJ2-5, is DVKVTQSSRYLVKRTGEKVFLECVQDMDHENMFWYRQDPGLGLRLIYFSYDVKMKEKGDIPEGYSVSREKKERFSLILESASTNQTSMYLCASSLEDIPQETQYFGPGTRLLVL.

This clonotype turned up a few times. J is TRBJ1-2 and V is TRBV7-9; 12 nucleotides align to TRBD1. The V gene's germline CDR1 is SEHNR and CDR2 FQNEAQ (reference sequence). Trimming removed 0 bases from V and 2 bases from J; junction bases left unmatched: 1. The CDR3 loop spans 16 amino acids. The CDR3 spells CASSLAGTGGNYGYTF. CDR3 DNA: TGTGCCAGCAGCTTAGCGGGGACAGGGGGCAACTATGGCTACACCTTC.

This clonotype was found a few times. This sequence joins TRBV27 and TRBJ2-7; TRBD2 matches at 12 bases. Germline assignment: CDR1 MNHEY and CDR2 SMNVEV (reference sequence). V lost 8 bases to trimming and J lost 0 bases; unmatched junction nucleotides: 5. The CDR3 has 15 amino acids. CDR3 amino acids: CASAKLAGGSYEQYF. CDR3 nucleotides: TGTGCCAGCGCTAAACTAGCGGGGGGCTCCTACGAGCAGTACTTC.

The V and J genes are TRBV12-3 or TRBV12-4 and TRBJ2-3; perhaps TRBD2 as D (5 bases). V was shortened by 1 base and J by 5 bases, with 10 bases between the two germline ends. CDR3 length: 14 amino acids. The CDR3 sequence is CASSLGPAGDTQYF. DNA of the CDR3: TGTGCCAGCAGTTTAGGCCCGGCGGGAGATACGCAGTATTTT.

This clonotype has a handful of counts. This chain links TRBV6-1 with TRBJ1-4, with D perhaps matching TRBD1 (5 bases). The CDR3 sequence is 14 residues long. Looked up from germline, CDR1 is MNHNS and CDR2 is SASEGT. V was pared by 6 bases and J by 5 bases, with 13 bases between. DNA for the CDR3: TGTGCCAGCAGGTCCGTGGGGGGAAATGAAAAACTGTTTTTT. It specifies CASRSVGGNEKLFF.

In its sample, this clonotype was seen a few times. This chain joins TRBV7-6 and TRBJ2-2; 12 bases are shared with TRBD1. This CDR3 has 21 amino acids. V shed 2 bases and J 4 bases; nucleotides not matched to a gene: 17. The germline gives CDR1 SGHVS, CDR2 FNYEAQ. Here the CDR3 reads CASSLPRPGQGAMVATGELFF. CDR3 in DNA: TGTGCCAGCAGCTTACCGCGACCGGGACAGGGGGCGATGGTCGCCACCGGGGAGCTGTTTTTT. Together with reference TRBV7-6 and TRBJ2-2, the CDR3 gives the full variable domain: GAGVSQSPRYKVTKRGQDVALRCDPISGHVSLYWYRQALGQGPEFLTYFNYEAQQDKSGLPNDRFSAERPEGSISTLTIQRTEQRDSAMYRCASSLPRPGQGAMVATGELFFGEGSRLTVL.

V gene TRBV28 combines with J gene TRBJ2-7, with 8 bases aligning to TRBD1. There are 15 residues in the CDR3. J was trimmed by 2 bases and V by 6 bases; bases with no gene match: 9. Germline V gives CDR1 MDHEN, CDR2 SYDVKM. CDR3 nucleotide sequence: TGTGCCAGCAGCTCCTTAGGACAGGGTACCTACGAGCAGTACTTC. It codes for CASSSLGQGTYEQYF.

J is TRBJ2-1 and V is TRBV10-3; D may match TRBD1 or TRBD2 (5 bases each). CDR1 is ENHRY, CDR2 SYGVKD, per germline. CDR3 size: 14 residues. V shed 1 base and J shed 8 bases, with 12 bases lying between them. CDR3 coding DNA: TGTGCCATCAGTGAGTACCGGGACGCCGATGAGCAGTTCTTC. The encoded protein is CAISEYRDADEQFF.

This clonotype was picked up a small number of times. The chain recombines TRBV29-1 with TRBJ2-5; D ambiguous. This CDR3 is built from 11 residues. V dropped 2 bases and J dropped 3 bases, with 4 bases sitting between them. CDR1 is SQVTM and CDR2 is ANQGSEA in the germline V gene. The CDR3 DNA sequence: TGCAGCGTTGAACCCAAAGAGACCCAGTACTTC. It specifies CSVEPKETQYF. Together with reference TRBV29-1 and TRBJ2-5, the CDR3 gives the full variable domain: SAVISQKPSRDICQRGTSLTIQCQVDSQVTMMFWYRQQPGQSLTLIATANQGSEATYESGFVIDKFPISRPNLTFSTLTVSNMSPEDSSIYLCSVEPKETQYFGPGTRLLVL.

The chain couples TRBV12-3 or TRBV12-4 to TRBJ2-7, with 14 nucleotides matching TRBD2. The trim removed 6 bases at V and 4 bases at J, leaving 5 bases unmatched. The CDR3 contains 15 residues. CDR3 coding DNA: TGTGCCAGCAGGGGGACTAGCGGGAGTCAATACGAGCAGTACTTC. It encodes CASRGTSGSQYEQYF.

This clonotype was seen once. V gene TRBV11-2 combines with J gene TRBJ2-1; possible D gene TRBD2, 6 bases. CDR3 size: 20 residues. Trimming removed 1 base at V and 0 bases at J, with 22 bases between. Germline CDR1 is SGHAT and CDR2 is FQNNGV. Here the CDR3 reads CASSLVRRLRGNSSYNEQFF. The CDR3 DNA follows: TGTGCCAGCAGCTTAGTCAGGCGGTTACGGGGGAACAGCTCCTACAATGAGCAGTTCTTC.

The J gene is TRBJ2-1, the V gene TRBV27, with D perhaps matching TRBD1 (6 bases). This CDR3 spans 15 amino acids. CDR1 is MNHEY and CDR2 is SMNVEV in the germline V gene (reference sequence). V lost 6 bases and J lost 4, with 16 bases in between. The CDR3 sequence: CASSPLSGAYNEQFF. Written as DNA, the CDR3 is TGTGCCAGCAGCCCTCTCTCAGGGGCTTACAATGAGCAGTTCTTC.